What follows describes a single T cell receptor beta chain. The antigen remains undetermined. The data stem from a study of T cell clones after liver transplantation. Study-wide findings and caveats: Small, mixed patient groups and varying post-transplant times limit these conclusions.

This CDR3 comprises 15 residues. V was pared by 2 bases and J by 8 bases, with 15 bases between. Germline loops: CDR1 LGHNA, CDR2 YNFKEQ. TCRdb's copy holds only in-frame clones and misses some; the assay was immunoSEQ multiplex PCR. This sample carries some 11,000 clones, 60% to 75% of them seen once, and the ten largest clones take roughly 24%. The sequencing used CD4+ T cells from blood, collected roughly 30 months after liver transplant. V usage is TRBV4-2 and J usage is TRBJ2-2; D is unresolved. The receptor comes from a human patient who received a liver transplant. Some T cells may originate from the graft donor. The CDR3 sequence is CASSQLGRLHGELFF. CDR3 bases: TGTGCCAGCAGCCAACTAGGACGCCTCCATGGGGAGCTGTTTTTT.